This T cell receptor (beta chain) came from a study of technical replicates of blood from several donors. The data were produced by immunoSEQ multiplex PCR, yet TCRdb's version contains in-frame clones alone and is incomplete. The table lists tens of thousands of clones, about 92% of them singletons, with around 0.3% in the top ten. J was trimmed by 5 bases and V by 3 bases; bases with no gene match: 13. The CDR3 consists of 16 residues. The V gene's germline CDR1 is SGDLS and CDR2 YYNGEE. This chain links TRBV9 with TRBJ2-7; TRBD1 aligns across 8 bases. Sequenced sample: T cells isolated from PBMCs. This clonotype was obtained from a human donor in good health. The CDR3 coding sequence is TGTGCCAGCAGCGAAAGCGGACAGGGTTTTTTTAACGAGCAGTACTTC. It encodes CASSESGQGFFNEQYF.